Below, one T cell receptor beta chain is given with its context. Its antigen is still unknown. This specimen comes from a study of stem cell transplantation in POMP-related autoinflammatory disease. Study context: Before transplant: CD4+ naive skewing, low CD8+ proportions, reduced cytokine secretion.

CDR1 SQVTM and CDR2 ANQGSEA come from the germline V gene. The ends lost 8 bases at V and 11 bases at J; junction bases unmatched: 8. The CDR3 runs to 13 residues. The repertoire was sequenced with immunoSEQ multiplex PCR; TCRdb's copy has only in-frame clones and lacks some. The sample lists 9,900 or so clones; 70% to 80% were seen once. Study-wide results and caveats: Fewer unique TRB V-J gene pairings were identified in patients with PRAID. A trend toward lower repertoire diversity and greater clonality appeared in every analyzed T-cell subset of PRAID patients.

The sequence was collected from a human patient with POMP-related autoinflammation and immune dysregulation (PRAID). Some of the T cells may derive from the graft donor. This specimen consisted of CD4+ T cells from PBMCs, obtained after stem cell transplantation. V usage is TRBV29-1 and J usage is TRBJ2-1; 14 bases are a match to TRBD2. For the CDR3, the DNA is TGCAGCACGGGACTAGCGGGAGCCCGTCAGCAGTTCTTC. Translating it yields CSTGLAGARQQFF.